This T cell receptor beta chain was profiled in a study of response to subunit inactivated influenza vaccine. Findings of the study overall: Few additional T cells are recruited per seasonal influenza vaccination, authors suggested.

This clonotype appeared a few times. Antigen unknown. Each CDR3 protein is one row after TCRdb ran MiXCR on the RT-PCR reads. The table shows 700,000 to 900,000 distinct CDR3 sequences, with roughly 20% occurring only once. The receptor's source is a man in his forties or fifties who received an inactivated influenza vaccine. Specimen: PBMCs from blood, collected less than 6 days after vaccination.

CDR3 DNA: TGCGCCAGCAGCCAACGACACCATCAGCCCCAGCATTTT. This codes for CASSQRHHQPQHF. The chain joins TRBV4-1 to TRBJ1-5; D not certain. This CDR3 region has 13 residues. Germline assignment: CDR1 MGHRA and CDR2 YSYEKL. Between the trimmed V and J ends, which lost 2 bases and 5 bases, there was a span of 7 bases.